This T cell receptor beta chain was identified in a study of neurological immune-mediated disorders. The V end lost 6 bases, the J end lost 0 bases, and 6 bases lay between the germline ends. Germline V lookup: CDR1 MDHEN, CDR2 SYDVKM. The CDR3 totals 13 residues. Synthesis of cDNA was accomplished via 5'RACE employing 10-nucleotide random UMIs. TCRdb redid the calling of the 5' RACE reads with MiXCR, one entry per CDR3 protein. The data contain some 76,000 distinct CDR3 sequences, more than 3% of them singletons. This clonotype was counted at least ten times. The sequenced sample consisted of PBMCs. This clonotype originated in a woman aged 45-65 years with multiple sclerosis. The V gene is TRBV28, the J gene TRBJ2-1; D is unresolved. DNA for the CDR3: TGTGCCAGCAGCGGGTACTCCTACAATGAGCAGTTCTTC. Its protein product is CASSGYSYNEQFF.